This TCR beta chain is from a study of T cell repertoires in cytomegalovirus infection. This clonotype was seen ten or more times. TCRdb itself ran the reads through MiXCR, one entry per CDR3 protein. Among approximately 500,000 distinct CDR3 sequences listed, around 10% were seen once. The CDR3 is made up of 18 amino acids. Germline V gene lookup returns CDR1 SGHVS and CDR2 FQNEAQ. V lost 2 bases and J 4 bases, leaving 20 bases between the germline ends. This TCR was sampled from a human donor in good health (CMV status not recorded). Some clones in this sample may be carry-over from other donors' samples. This chain connects TRBV7-8 to TRBJ2-2; possible D gene TRBD2, 6 bases. Input material: PBMCs. CDR3 in DNA: TGTGCCAGCAGCTTAAACTCCCCCGGCCGGGAGAGCACCGGGGAGCTGTTTTTT. Encoded protein: CASSLNSPGRESTGELFF. Full variable domain (rest looked up from reference TRBV7-8 and TRBJ2-2): GAGVSQSPRYKVAKRGQDVALRCDPISGHVSLFWYQQALGQGPEFLTYFQNEAQLDKSGLPSDRFFAERPEGSVSTLKIQRTQQEDSAVYLCASSLNSPGRESTGELFFGEGSRLTVL.